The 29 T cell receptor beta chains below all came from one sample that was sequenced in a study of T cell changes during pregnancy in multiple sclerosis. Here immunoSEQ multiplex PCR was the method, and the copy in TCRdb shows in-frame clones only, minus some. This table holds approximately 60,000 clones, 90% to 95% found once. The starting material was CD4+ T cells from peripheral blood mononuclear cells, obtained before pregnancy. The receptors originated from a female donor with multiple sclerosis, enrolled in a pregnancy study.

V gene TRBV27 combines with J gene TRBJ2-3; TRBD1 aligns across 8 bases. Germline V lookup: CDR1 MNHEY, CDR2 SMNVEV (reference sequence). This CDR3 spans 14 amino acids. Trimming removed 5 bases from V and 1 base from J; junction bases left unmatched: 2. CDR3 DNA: TGTGCCAGCAGTGGGACAGGCGGCACAGATACGCAGTATTTT. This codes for CASSGTGGTDTQYF.

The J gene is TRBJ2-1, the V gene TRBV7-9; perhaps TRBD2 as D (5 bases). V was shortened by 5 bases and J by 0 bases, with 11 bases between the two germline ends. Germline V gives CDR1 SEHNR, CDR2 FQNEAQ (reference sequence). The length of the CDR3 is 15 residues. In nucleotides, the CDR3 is TGTGCCAGCAGCCGTGACTACGGCTCCTACAATGAGCAGTTCTTC. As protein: CASSRDYGSYNEQFF.

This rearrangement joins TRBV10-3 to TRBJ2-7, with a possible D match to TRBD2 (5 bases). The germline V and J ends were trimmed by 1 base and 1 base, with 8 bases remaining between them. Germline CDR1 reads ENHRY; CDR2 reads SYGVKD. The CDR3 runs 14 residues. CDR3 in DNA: TGTGCCATCAGTGAGTTCGGGATTTCCTACGAGCAGTACTTC. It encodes CAISEFGISYEQYF.

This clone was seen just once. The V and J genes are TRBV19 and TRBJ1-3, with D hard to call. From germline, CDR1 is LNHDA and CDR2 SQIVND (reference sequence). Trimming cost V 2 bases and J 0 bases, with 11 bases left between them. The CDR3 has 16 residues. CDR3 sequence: CASSIMGKISGNTIYF. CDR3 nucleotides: TGTGCCAGTAGTATAATGGGCAAGATCTCTGGAAACACCATATATTTT.

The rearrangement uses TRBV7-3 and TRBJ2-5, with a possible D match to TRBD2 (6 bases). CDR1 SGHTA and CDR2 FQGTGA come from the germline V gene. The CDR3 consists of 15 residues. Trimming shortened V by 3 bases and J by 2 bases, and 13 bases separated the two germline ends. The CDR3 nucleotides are TGTGCCAGCAGCTTCTCCGGACTACGGCAAGAGACCCAGTACTTC. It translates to CASSFSGLRQETQYF. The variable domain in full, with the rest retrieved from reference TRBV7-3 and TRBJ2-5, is GAGVSQTPSNKVTEKGKYVELRCDPISGHTALYWYRQSLGQGPEFLIYFQGTGAADDSGLPNDRFFAVRPEGSVSTLKIQRTERGDSAVYLCASSFSGLRQETQYFGPGTRLLVL.

The chain's CDR3 is CSVEVKGANYGYTF. Written as DNA, the CDR3 is TGCAGCGTTGAAGTGAAGGGGGCTAACTATGGCTACACCTTC. The gene calls are TRBV29-1 and TRBJ1-2, with D tentatively TRBD1 (6 bases). The CDR3 contains 14 residues. CDR1 and CDR2 (germline): SQVTM, ANQGSEA. Trimming shortened V by 1 base and J by 0 bases, and 9 bases separated the two germline ends. Full variable domain (missing parts from reference TRBV29-1 and TRBJ1-2): SAVISQKPSRDICQRGTSLTIQCQVDSQVTMMFWYRQQPGQSLTLIATANQGSEATYESGFVIDKFPISRPNLTFSTLTVSNMSPEDSSIYLCSVEVKGANYGYTFGSGTRLTVV.

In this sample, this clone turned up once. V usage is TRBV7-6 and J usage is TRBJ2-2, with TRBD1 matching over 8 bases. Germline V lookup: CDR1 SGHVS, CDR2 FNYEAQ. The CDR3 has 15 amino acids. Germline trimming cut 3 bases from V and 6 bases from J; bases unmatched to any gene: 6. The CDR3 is CASSFGTGLPGELFF. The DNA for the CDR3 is TGTGCCAGCAGCTTCGGGACAGGTTTGCCCGGGGAGCTGTTTTTT.

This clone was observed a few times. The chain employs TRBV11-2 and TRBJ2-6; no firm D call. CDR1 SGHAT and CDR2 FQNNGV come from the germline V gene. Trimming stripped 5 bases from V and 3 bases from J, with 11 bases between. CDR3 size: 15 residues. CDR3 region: CASSPKTGGANVLTF. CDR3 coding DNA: TGTGCCAGCAGCCCCAAGACTGGTGGGGCCAACGTCCTGACTTTC.

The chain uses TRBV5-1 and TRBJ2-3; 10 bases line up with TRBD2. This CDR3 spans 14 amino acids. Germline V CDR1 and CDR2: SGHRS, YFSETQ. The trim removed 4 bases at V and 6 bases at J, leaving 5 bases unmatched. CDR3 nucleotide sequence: TGCGCCAGCAGCGTAAATAGCGGGAGGGATACGCAGTATTTT. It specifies CASSVNSGRDTQYF.

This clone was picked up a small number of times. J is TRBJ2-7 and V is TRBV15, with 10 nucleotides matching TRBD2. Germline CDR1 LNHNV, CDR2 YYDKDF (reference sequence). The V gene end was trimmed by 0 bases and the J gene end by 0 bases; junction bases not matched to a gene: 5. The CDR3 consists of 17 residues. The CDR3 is CATSREYSGRTSYEQYF. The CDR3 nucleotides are TGTGCCACCAGCAGAGAGTATAGCGGGAGGACCTCCTACGAGCAGTACTTC.

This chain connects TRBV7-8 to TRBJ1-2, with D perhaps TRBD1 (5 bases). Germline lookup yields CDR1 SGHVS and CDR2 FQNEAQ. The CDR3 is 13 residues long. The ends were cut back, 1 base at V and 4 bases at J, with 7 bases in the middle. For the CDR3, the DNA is TGTGCCAGCAGCTTAGGACAGCTCTATGGCTACACCTTC. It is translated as CASSLGQLYGYTF.

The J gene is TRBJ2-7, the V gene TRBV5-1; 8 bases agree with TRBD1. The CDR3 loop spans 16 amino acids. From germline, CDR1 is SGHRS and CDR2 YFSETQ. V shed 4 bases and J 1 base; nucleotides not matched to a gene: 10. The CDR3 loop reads CASSSRPDRVSYEQYF. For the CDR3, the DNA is TGCGCCAGCAGCAGCCGGCCGGACAGGGTATCCTACGAGCAGTACTTC.

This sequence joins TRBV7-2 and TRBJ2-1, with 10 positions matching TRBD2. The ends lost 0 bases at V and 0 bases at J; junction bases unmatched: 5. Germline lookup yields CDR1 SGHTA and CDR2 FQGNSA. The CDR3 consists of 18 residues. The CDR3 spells CASSLARLAGVSYNEQFF. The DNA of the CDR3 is TGTGCCAGCAGCTTAGCGAGGCTAGCGGGAGTCTCCTACAATGAGCAGTTCTTC.

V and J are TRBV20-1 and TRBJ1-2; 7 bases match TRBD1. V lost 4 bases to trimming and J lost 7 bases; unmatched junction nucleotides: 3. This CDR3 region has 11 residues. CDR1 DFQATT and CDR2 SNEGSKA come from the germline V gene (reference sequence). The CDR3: CSATDRAGYTF. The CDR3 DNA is TGCAGTGCTACCGACAGGGCTGGCTACACCTTC.

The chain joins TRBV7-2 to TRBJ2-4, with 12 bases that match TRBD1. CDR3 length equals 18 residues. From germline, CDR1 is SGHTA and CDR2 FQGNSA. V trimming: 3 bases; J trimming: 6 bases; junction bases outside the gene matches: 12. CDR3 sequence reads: CASSFTGQGAPGRNIQYF. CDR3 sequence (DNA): TGTGCCAGCAGCTTCACGGGACAGGGGGCGCCGGGCCGAAACATTCAGTACTTC.

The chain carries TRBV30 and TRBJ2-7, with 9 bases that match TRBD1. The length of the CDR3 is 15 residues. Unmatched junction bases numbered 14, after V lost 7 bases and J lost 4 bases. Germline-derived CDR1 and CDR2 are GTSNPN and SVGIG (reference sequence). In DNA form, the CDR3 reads TGTGCCTCTACGGCGGGACAGGGAGTTCGGTACGAGCAGTACTTC. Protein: CASTAGQGVRYEQYF.

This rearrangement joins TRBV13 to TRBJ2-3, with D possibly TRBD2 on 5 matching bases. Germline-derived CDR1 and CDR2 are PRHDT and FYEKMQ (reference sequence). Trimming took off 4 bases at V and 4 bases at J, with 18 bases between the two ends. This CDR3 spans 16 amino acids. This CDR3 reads CASSSPWSGGPDTQYF. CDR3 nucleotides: TGTGCCAGCAGCTCCCCGTGGAGCGGTGGTCCAGATACGCAGTATTTT.

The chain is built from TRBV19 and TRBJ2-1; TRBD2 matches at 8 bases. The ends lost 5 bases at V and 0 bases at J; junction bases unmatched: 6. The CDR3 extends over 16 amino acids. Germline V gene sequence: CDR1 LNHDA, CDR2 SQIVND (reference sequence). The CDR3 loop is CASSRTSGLSYNEQFF. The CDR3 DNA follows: TGTGCCAGTAGTCGAACTAGCGGACTCTCCTACAATGAGCAGTTCTTC.

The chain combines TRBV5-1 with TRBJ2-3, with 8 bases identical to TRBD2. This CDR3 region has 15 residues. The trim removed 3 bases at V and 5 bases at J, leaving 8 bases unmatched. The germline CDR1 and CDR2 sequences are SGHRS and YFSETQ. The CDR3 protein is CASSSFSGMLDTQYF. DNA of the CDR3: TGCGCCAGCAGCTCATTTAGCGGGATGTTAGATACGCAGTATTTT. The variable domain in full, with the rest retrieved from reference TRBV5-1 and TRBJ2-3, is KAGVTQTPRYLIKTRGQQVTLSCSPISGHRSVSWYQQTPGQGLQFLFEYFSETQRNKGNFPGRFSGRQFSNSRSEMNVSTLELGDSALYLCASSSFSGMLDTQYFGPGTRLTVL.

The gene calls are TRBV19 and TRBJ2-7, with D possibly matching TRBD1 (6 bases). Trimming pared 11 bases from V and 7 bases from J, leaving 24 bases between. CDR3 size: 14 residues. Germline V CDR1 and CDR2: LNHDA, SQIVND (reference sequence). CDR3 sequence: CASKKQGFLGEQYF. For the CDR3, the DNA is TGTGCCTCTAAGAAACAGGGTTTTCTAGGGGAGCAGTACTTC.

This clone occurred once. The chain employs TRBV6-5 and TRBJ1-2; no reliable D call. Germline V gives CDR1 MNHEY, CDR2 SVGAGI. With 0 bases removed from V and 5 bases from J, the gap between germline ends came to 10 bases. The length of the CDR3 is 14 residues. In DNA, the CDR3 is TGTGCCAGCAGTTACTCTGCGGGCGTATATGGCTACACCTTC. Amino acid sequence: CASSYSAGVYGYTF.

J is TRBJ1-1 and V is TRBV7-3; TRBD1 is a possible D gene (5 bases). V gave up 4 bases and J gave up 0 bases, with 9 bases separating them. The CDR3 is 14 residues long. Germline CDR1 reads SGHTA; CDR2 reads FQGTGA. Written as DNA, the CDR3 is TGTGCCAGCAGCTACGGGGGATTGAACACTGAAGCTTTCTTT. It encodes CASSYGGLNTEAFF.

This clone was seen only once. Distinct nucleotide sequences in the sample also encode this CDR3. The CDR3 DNA reads TGTGCCAGCAGCGTAGCTTCTCAAGAGACCCAGTACTTC. As protein: CASSVASQETQYF. The chain carries TRBV9 and TRBJ2-5; D uncertain. Trimming cost V 0 bases and J 2 bases, with 5 bases left between them. The length of the CDR3 is 13 residues. The germline V gene has CDR1 SGDLS and CDR2 YYNGEE.

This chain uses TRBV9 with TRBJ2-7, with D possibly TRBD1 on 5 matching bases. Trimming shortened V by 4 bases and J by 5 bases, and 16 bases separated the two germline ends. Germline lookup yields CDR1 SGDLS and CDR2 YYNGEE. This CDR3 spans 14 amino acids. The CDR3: CASSLAPQGHEQYF. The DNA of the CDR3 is TGTGCCAGCAGCCTCGCACCCCAGGGTCACGAGCAGTACTTC.

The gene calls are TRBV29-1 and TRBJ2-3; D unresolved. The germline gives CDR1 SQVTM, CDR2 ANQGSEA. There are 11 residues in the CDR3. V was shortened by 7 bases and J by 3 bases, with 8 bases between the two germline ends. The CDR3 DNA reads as TGCAGCGCCACAGAAACAGATACGCAGTATTTT. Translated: CSATETDTQYF.

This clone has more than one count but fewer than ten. CDR3 loop: CASSYERGSYGYTF. DNA of the CDR3: TGTGCCAGCAGTTACGAGCGCGGTTCCTATGGCTACACCTTC. The chain employs TRBV6-5 and TRBJ1-2; no reliable D call. Trimming pared 2 bases from V and 4 bases from J, leaving 11 bases between. CDR1 MNHEY and CDR2 SVGAGI come from the germline V gene. The CDR3 is 14 amino acids.

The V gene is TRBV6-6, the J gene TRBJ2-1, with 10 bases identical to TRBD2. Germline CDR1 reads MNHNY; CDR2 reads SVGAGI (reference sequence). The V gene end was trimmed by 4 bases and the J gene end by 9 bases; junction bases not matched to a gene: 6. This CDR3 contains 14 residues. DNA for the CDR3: TGTGCCAGCAGTTCAGCGGGAGGGGCCGCTGAGCAGTTCTTC. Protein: CASSSAGGAAEQFF.

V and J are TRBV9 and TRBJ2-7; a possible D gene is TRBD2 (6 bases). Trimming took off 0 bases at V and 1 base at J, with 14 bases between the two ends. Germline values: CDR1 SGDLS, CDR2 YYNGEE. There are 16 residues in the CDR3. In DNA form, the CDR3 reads TGTGCCAGCAGCGTAGCTGAGCGGGCCCTATCCTACGAGCAGTACTTC. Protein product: CASSVAERALSYEQYF.

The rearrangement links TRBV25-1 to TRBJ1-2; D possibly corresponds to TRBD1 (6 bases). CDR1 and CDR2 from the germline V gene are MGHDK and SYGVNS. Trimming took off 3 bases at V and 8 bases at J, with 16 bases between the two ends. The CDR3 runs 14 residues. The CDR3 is CASSDQEQGRGYTF. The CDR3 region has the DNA TGTGCCAGCAGTGATCAAGAACAGGGAAGGGGCTACACCTTC.